This T cell receptor (beta chain) was captured by sequencing in a study of blood T cell repertoires in COVID-19. For the study at large: From the United States, Italy and Spain came samples of acute and convalescent COVID-19.

Original data processing: Counts of nucleated cells, estimated from reference gene primer amplification, were obtained. Using immunoSEQ multiplex PCR, the repertoire was profiled, and TCRdb retains in-frame clones only, with some absent. V and J calls and clone size are those listed in that table; D and trimming were worked out from the DNA. The table includes approximately 84,000 clones, around 90% detected once. The CDR3 has 17 amino acids. J lost 2 bases, V lost 3 bases, and 9 bases had no gene match. The germline CDR1 and CDR2 sequences are MNHNS and SASEGT. This sequence joins TRBV6-1 and TRBJ1-2, with 10 bases lining up with TRBD1. Sequencing was carried out using peripheral blood. This TCR derives from a human donor with active COVID-19. The donor label of this sample is uncertain. CDR3 amino acids: CASSEKAGQGPNYGYTF. DNA of the CDR3: TGTGCCAGCAGTGAGAAAGCGGGACAGGGGCCCAACTATGGCTACACCTTC.